This entry describes one TCR beta chain. What it recognizes is unknown. The sample originates from a study of T cell responses to AZD1222 COVID-19 vaccine. Findings and limits, study-wide: Two AZD1222 administrations were followed by greater Spike-specific TCR breadth and depth.

Data came from immunoSEQ multiplex PCR; TCRdb stores just in-frame clones and leaves some out. The sample holds about 92,000 clones; approximately 91% are singletons and the top ten take approximately 22%. CDR3 length: 16 residues. The V gene lost 4 bases and the J gene lost 5 bases, with 17 bases spanning the gap. The germline V gene has CDR1 MNHNS and CDR2 SASEGT. The starting material was peripheral blood, obtained on day 0 of AZD1222 vaccination. The chain employs TRBV6-1 and TRBJ1-4; D remains unclear. The TCR was taken from an adult in good health. The CDR3 region has the DNA TGTGCCAGCAGTGGTATAACAGCTACCGTCAATGAAAAACTGTTTTTT. The encoded protein is CASSGITATVNEKLFF.